Listed below are T cell receptor beta chains from one sample, sequenced in a study of blood T cell repertoires in COVID-19. Using immunoSEQ multiplex PCR, the repertoire was profiled, and TCRdb retains in-frame clones only, with some absent. The sample lists over 200,000 clones; roughly 87% were seen once. The sample consisted of peripheral blood. Receptors were obtained from a man in his forties with active or convalescent COVID-19. Both conserved end residues are part of each CDR3. D genes are given only for firm matches. Part of the rows lack a size; the others show once, few, many or a class for expanded clones.

TRBD2	TRBV2	.	TRBJ2-7	CASTGRVTSYEQYF	TGTGCCAGCACCGGGAGGGTCACGAGCTACGAGCAGTACTTC
.	TRBV12-5	.	TRBJ2-1	CASGFYPGEQFF	TGTGCTAGTGGTTTCTACCCGGGGGAGCAGTTCTTC
.	TRBV19	.	TRBJ2-5	CASSIELPLALQETQYF	TGTGCCAGTAGTATAGAGCTCCCCCTAGCGTTACAAGAGACCCAGTACTTC
TRBD1	TRBV2	.	TRBJ1-5	CASGQTGLEPQHF	TGTGCCAGCGGGCAGACAGGGTTGGAGCCCCAGCATTTT
.	TRBV7-9	.	TRBJ2-3	CASSLAPRGSTDTQYF	TGTGCCAGCAGCTTAGCACCGCGGGGTAGCACAGATACGCAGTATTTT
.	TRBV11-2	.	TRBJ1-1	CASSPWTDMNTEAFF	TGTGCCAGCAGCCCTTGGACAGACATGAACACTGAAGCTTTCTTT
.	TRBV5-5	.	TRBJ2-7	CASSLQGYEQYF	TGTGCCAGCAGCTTGCAGGGCTACGAGCAGTACTTC
TRBD1	TRBV24-1	.	TRBJ1-2	CATSDPGQTYGYTF	TGTGCCACCAGTGATCCGGGACAGACCTATGGCTACACCTTC
TRBD1	TRBV6-5	.	TRBJ2-7	CASSYRTGTFEQYF	TGTGCCAGCAGTTACAGGACAGGGACTTTCGAGCAGTACTTC
.	TRBV19	.	TRBJ1-5	CASRTGYEQPQHF	TGTGCCAGTAGGACAGGTTATGAACAGCCCCAGCATTTT
.	TRBV4-2	.	TRBJ2-5	CASSQHRGGNPDRQKTQETQYF	TGTGCCAGCAGCCAACATAGGGGCGGAAACCCGGATAGACAGAAAACCCAAGAGACCCAGTACTTC
.	TRBV4-1	.	TRBJ2-5	CASSQDPQGLSQYF	TGCGCCAGCAGCCAAGACCCCCAGGGCCTGTCCCAGTACTTC
.	TRBV19	.	TRBJ2-2	CASTAALANTGELFF	TGTGCCAGTACCGCGGCGCTAGCGAACACCGGGGAGCTGTTTTTT
.	TRBV3-1/TRBV3-2	.	TRBJ1-2	CASSLRQSRGYGYTF	TGTGCCAGCAGCCTCCGACAGTCCAGGGGCTATGGCTACACCTTC
.	TRBV28	.	TRBJ2-2	CASSPFRIGRYTGELFF	TGTGCCAGCAGCCCGTTTCGTATTGGCAGATACACCGGGGAGCTGTTTTTT
.	TRBV29-1	.	TRBJ1-2	CSVALEYGYTF	TGCAGCGTTGCCCTGGAGTATGGCTACACCTTC
TRBD1	TRBV5-4	.	TRBJ2-7	CASSWGTGPNEQYF	TGTGCCAGCAGCTGGGGGACAGGTCCAAACGAGCAGTACTTC
TRBD1	TRBV7-2	.	TRBJ1-1	CASSWGQLNTEAFF	TGTGCCAGCAGCTGGGGACAGCTGAACACTGAAGCTTTCTTT
.	TRBV6-2/TRBV6-3	.	TRBJ2-7	CASSYLVLSYEQYF	TGTGCCAGCAGTTACCTGGTTCTATCTTACGAGCAGTACTTC
.	TRBV28	.	TRBJ1-3	CASTPLQFGNTIYF	TGTGCCAGCACCCCCTTGCAGTTTGGAAACACCATATATTTT
.	TRBV19	.	TRBJ1-3	CASTSTGSGNTIYF	TGTGCCAGTACGTCGACGGGCTCTGGAAACACCATATATTTT
TRBD2	TRBV15	.	TRBJ2-7	CATSIGAASGSYEQYF	TGTGCCACCAGCATCGGGGCAGCTAGCGGCTCCTACGAGCAGTACTTC
.	TRBV5-1	few	TRBJ2-1	CASSLGSDEQFF	TGCGCCAGCAGCTTGGGGTCGGATGAGCAGTTCTTC
TRBD1	TRBV4-1	.	TRBJ1-1	CASSQLTGRNTEAFF	TGCGCCAGCAGCCAACTGACAGGGAGGAACACTGAAGCTTTCTTT
.	TRBV2	once	TRBJ1-4	CASNGGRGEKLFF	TGTGCCAGCAACGGCGGAAGAGGGGAAAAACTGTTTTTT
TRBD1	TRBV3-1/TRBV3-2	.	TRBJ1-6	CASSPRDRRHSPLHF	TGTGCCAGCAGCCCCCGGGACAGGAGGCATTCACCCCTCCACTTT
.	TRBV5-4	.	TRBJ1-1	CASSLGHLNTEAFF	TGTGCCAGCAGCTTGGGACACCTGAACACTGAAGCTTTCTTT
TRBD1	TRBV9	once	TRBJ2-7	CASSVEAGGAYEQYF	TGTGCCAGCAGCGTAGAAGCAGGGGGTGCATACGAGCAGTACTTC
.	TRBV29-1	.	TRBJ2-7	CSVERGSPSYEQYF	TGCAGCGTTGAAAGGGGGAGTCCCTCCTACGAGCAGTACTTC
TRBD1	TRBV28	once	TRBJ2-7	CASSRQGPYEQYF	TGTGCCAGCAGCAGACAGGGTCCCTACGAGCAGTACTTC
TRBD1	TRBV6-4	.	TRBJ1-2	CASSALQGEGGYTF	TGTGCCAGCAGTGCCCTACAGGGGGAAGGGGGCTACACCTTC
TRBD1	TRBV28	.	TRBJ1-5	CASSSPQGGGNQPQHF	TGTGCCAGCAGTTCTCCCCAGGGGGGTGGCAATCAGCCCCAGCATTTT
TRBD1	TRBV18	.	TRBJ2-7	CASSPRQGETGEQYF	TGTGCCAGCTCCCCCAGACAGGGGGAAACGGGGGAGCAGTACTTC
.	TRBV2	.	TRBJ2-1	CASSLDRSMYNEQFF	TGTGCCAGCAGTTTAGACAGGTCTATGTACAATGAGCAGTTCTTC
.	TRBV6-1	.	TRBJ1-6	CASSVRFGGNSYNSPLHF	TGTGCCAGCAGTGTCAGGTTTGGGGGCAACTCCTATAATTCACCCCTCCACTTT
.	TRBV3-1/TRBV3-2	.	TRBJ2-1	CASSQELVEDEQFF	TGTGCCAGCAGCCAAGAACTAGTCGAGGATGAGCAGTTCTTC
.	TRBV7-2	.	TRBJ2-7	CASSLYSEQYF	TGTGCCAGCAGCCTTTACAGTGAGCAGTACTTC
TRBD1	TRBV27	once	TRBJ1-6	CASSLPGTGTPLHF	TGTGCCAGCAGTTTACCCGGGACAGGAACACCCCTCCACTTT